This TCR beta chain was observed in a study of T cell changes during pregnancy in multiple sclerosis. CDR3 length: 15 residues. V was trimmed by 5 bases and J by 1 base, leaving 14 bases between them. From germline, CDR1 is MNHEY and CDR2 SMNVEV (reference sequence). Some clones are missing from TCRdb's copy, which holds only in-frame ones; the method was immunoSEQ multiplex PCR. Of under 65,000 clones listed, roughly 93% are singletons. The chain carries TRBV27 and TRBJ2-5; maybe TRBD1 (6 bases). The sequencing used CD8+ T cells from peripheral blood mononuclear cells, collected in the second trimester of pregnancy. This clonotype was obtained from a female donor with multiple sclerosis, enrolled in a pregnancy study. For the CDR3, the DNA is TGTGCCAGCAGTCCAATCTACAGGGCCCAAGAGACCCAGTACTTC. Translation: CASSPIYRAQETQYF.